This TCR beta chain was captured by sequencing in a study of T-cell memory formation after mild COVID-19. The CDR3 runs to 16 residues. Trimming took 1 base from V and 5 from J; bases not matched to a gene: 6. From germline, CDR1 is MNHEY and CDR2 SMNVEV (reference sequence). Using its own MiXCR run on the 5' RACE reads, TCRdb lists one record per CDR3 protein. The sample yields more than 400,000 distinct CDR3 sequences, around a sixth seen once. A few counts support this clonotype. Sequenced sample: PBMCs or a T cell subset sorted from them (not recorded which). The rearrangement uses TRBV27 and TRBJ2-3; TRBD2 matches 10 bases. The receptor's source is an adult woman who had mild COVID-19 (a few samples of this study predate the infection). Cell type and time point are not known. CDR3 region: CASSLLSGRDLDTQYF. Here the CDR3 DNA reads TGTGCCAGCAGTTTATTAAGCGGGAGGGATCTAGATACGCAGTATTTT.